This is a list of T cell receptor beta chains from one sample in a study of CXCR3-negative and CXCR3-positive naive CD8 T cells. TCRdb re-called the 5' RACE reads and shows each CDR3 protein once, DNA omitted. The sample holds approximately 100,000 distinct CDR3 sequences. The sequenced sample consisted of naive CXCR3+ CD8+ T cells from blood. These TCRs come from a human donor in good health. Some clones in this sample may be carry-over from other donors' samples. The CDR3 runs from the conserved cysteine through the conserved F or W.

V	J	CDR3
TRBV28	TRBJ2-5	CASSLVSRETQYF
TRBV5-1	TRBJ2-1	CASSLGPGLPYNEQFF
TRBV5-5	TRBJ2-7	CASSLDTYEQYF
TRBV5-5	TRBJ2-3	CASRSMDGTDSTDTQYF
TRBV7-9	TRBJ2-1	CASSLGGTGKFF
TRBV5-4	TRBJ2-7	CASNAGGYPKEQYF
TRBV4-3	TRBJ2-1	CASSQTFIGDAPIGNEQFF
TRBV3-1	TRBJ2-7	CASSIRDSSYEQYF
TRBV15	TRBJ2-5	CATSRDSGSEPQETQYF
TRBV4-1	TRBJ2-1	CASSQDSSSYNEQFF
TRBV29-1	TRBJ2-5	CSVEDPRSNSAEQEAQYF
TRBV7-7	TRBJ1-6	CASSPGGHGNSPLHF
TRBV11-2	TRBJ2-5	CASSLGPRQGGETQYF
TRBV15	TRBJ2-5	CATSRGLTETQYF
TRBV25-1	TRBJ2-7	CASSEWAGGLAEQYF
TRBV7-9	TRBJ1-1	CASSPKVAGRNTEAFF
TRBV29-1	TRBJ2-1	CSARLAGDLNNEQFF
TRBV6-4	TRBJ1-1	CASSEWGGTEAFF
TRBV5-6	TRBJ2-5	CASSLAVRGQELGEETQYF
TRBV5-1	TRBJ2-1	CASSLSIRGGPYNEQFF
TRBV7-8	TRBJ2-1	CASSADSSSYNEQFF
TRBV20-1	TRBJ2-7	CSARALADSYEQYF
TRBV6-1	TRBJ2-3	CVSSPGGAPSVTDTQYF
TRBV29-1	TRBJ1-1	CSVDGGMDTEAFF
TRBV10-3	TRBJ2-5	CAISVLAGYQETQYF
TRBV20-1	TRBJ2-1	CSARDPLLAGVNNEQFF
TRBV7-6	TRBJ2-5	CASSQGLAGGETQYF
TRBV13	TRBJ2-5	CASSPSVGGETQYF
TRBV9	TRBJ2-1	CASSPRTGMGDEQFF
TRBV29-1	TRBJ2-7	CSVEVGGLYEQYF
TRBV5-6	TRBJ2-1	CASSLWTFTEGNEQFF
TRBV6-1	TRBJ2-1	CASSESLAGPINEQFF
TRBV29-1	TRBJ1-4	CSSPTSSWANEKLFF
TRBV29-1	TRBJ2-1	CSVELTSGRVIEQFF
TRBV12-3/TRBV12-4	TRBJ1-5	CASSLQGSNQPQHF
TRBV7-6	TRBJ2-7	CASSRDGPSYEQYF
TRBV27	TRBJ1-1	CASSSRQGVRPEAFF
TRBV6-2/TRBV6-3	TRBJ1-2	CASSYPEEVAGTGGSYTF
TRBV7-9	TRBJ2-3	CASSSIHTDTQYF
TRBV7-9	TRBJ2-7	CASSFPLDEQYF